These 11 T cell receptor beta chains came from one sample sequenced in a study of Ad26.COV2.S vaccination and SARS-CoV-2 variants. Regarding treatment: about 20 received Ad26.COV2.S at low or high dose, single or two shots; 5 received placebo; per-sample allocation not given. At day 63 after the first vaccine or placebo injection, samples were drawn. Profiling relied on immunoSEQ multiplex PCR, and the TCRdb table lists in-frame clones only, not all of them. The sample holds roughly 300,000 clones, 75% to 90% seen once. Sample: peripheral blood, taken in a trial of Ad26.COV2.S vaccine versus placebo. The receptors originated from a person between 18 and 59 years old who received the Ad26.COV2.S COVID-19 vaccine or a placebo.

This chain connects TRBV2 to TRBJ2-7; 8 positions match TRBD1. CDR1 is SNHLY and CDR2 is FYNNEI in the germline V gene. This CDR3 contains 14 residues. V dropped 2 bases and J dropped 6; count of bases not matched to a gene: 6. The CDR3 sequence: CASSESRTGFEQYF. CDR3 bases: TGTGCCAGCAGTGAATCGCGGACAGGGTTCGAGCAGTACTTC.

This sequence joins TRBV5-1 and TRBJ1-4; D possibly corresponds to TRBD1 (5 bases). The CDR3 has 15 residues. V was clipped by 5 bases and J by 8 bases, with 19 bases between them. Per germline, CDR1 SGHRS and CDR2 YFSETQ. The CDR3 loop is CASRVTGAQEEKLFF. CDR3 bases: TGCGCCAGCAGAGTAACCGGAGCACAGGAGGAAAAACTGTTTTTT.

This chain uses TRBV5-5 with TRBJ1-1; D ambiguous. The CDR3 sequence is 14 residues long. CDR1 is SGHKS and CDR2 is YYEKEE in the germline V gene (reference sequence). With 0 bases removed from V and 2 bases from J, the gap between germline ends came to 8 bases. The DNA for the CDR3 is TGTGCCAGCAGCTTGGATCCGGATAACACTGAAGCTTTCTTT. Protein sequence: CASSLDPDNTEAFF. The whole variable domain, filled in from reference TRBV5-5 and TRBJ1-1, reads DAGVTQSPTHLIKTRGQQVTLRCSPISGHKSVSWYQQVLGQGPQFIFQYYEKEERGRGNFPDRFSARQFPNYSSELNVNALLLGDSALYLCASSLDPDNTEAFFGQGTRLTVV.

This rearrangement joins TRBV15 to TRBJ2-4; a weak D match, TRBD1 (6 bases). The CDR3 loop spans 15 amino acids. Germline assignment: CDR1 LNHNV and CDR2 YYDKDF (reference sequence). V lost 1 base and J lost 5, with 12 bases in between. CDR3 in amino acids: CATSRVQGPQNIQYF. CDR3 DNA sequence: TGTGCCACCAGCAGAGTTCAGGGGCCCCAAAACATTCAGTACTTC.

The rearrangement links TRBV9 to TRBJ1-1; 8 nucleotides line up with TRBD1. The germline gives CDR1 SGDLS, CDR2 YYNGEE. The V segment lost 0 bases and the J segment 4 bases; nucleotides outside the gene matches: 8. The CDR3 contains 16 residues. The CDR3 coding sequence is TGTGCCAGCAGCGTAGAGGGGACAGGTCGTGGCACTGAAGCTTTCTTT. Translating gives CASSVEGTGRGTEAFF.

The V gene is TRBV18, the J gene TRBJ1-5, with unresolved D. Trimming took off 4 bases at V and 0 bases at J, with 4 bases between the two ends. CDR3 length: 13 residues. CDR1 is KGHSH, CDR2 LQKENI, per germline. Here the CDR3 DNA reads TGTGCCAGCTCACTACGTAGCAATCAGCCCCAGCATTTT. Amino acid sequence: CASSLRSNQPQHF.

The rearrangement uses TRBV30 and TRBJ2-2; 8 nucleotides align to TRBD2. The CDR3 runs to 17 residues. CDR1 GTSNPN and CDR2 SVGIG come from the germline V gene (reference sequence). V lost 0 bases, J lost 4 bases, and 10 bases stayed unmatched. The CDR3 coding sequence is TGTGCCTGGAGTGTTACCAGGGGACTAGTGAGCACCGGGGAGCTGTTTTTT. Its translation is CAWSVTRGLVSTGELFF.

The chain employs TRBV6-5 and TRBJ2-7; 12 positions agree with TRBD1. Germline trimming cut 4 bases from V and 4 bases from J; bases unmatched to any gene: 5. Per germline, CDR1 MNHEY and CDR2 SVGAGI. The CDR3 loop spans 15 amino acids. CDR3: CASSSGTGGLYEQYF. DNA of the CDR3: TGTGCCAGCAGTTCCGGGACAGGGGGCTTATACGAGCAGTACTTC.

The chain has TRBV15 and TRBJ2-7, with 11 bases aligning to TRBD1. The CDR3 is 18 residues long. V shed 0 bases and J 4 bases; nucleotides not matched to a gene: 11. Germline V CDR1 and CDR2: LNHNV, YYDKDF (reference sequence). The CDR3 region is CATSRDKVSGTGGYEQYF. CDR3 DNA: TGTGCCACCAGCAGAGATAAAGTTAGCGGGACAGGGGGTTACGAGCAGTACTTC.

This clone was counted once. V and J are TRBV19 and TRBJ2-1; the match to TRBD2 covers 7 bases. Germline-derived CDR1 and CDR2 are LNHDA and SQIVND (reference sequence). The CDR3 spans 15 residues. V was clipped by 9 bases and J by 6 bases; unmatched bases: 14. The CDR3 region is CASHPSGTNVNEQFF. The CDR3 nucleotides are TGTGCCAGCCACCCTTCCGGGACTAATGTCAATGAGCAGTTCTTC.

The V call is TRBV30, the J call TRBJ2-7, with D perhaps matching TRBD2 (6 bases). V gave up 3 bases and J gave up 1 base, with 13 bases separating them. The germline V gene has CDR1 GTSNPN and CDR2 SVGIG (reference sequence). This CDR3 has 14 amino acids. The CDR3 is CAWRLGTRSYEQYF. CDR3 DNA: TGTGCCTGGAGGTTGGGGACTCGATCCTACGAGCAGTACTTC.